Shown below are 12 T cell receptor beta chains from a single sample sequenced in a study of T-cell memory formation after mild COVID-19. TCRdb recomputed calls from the 5' RACE reads with MiXCR, one row per CDR3 protein. The sample shows a few hundred thousand distinct CDR3 sequences, about 24% of them seen only once. Specimen: PBMCs or a T cell subset sorted from them (not recorded which). The receptors originated from an adult woman who had mild COVID-19 (a few samples of this study predate the infection). Cell type and time point are not known.

The J gene is TRBJ1-1, the V gene TRBV4-3, with TRBD1 as a possible D gene (6 bases). The V gene lost 3 bases and the J gene lost 6 bases, with 14 bases spanning the gap. CDR3 length: 14 residues. Germline CDR1 and CDR2: LGHNA and YSLEER. The CDR3 DNA follows: TGCGCCAGCAGCCACCCGGACAGCCGCTCTGAAGCTTTCTTT. Translating gives CASSHPDSRSEAFF.

The gene calls are TRBV29-1 and TRBJ1-2; 7 bases are a match to TRBD1. CDR1 SQVTM and CDR2 ANQGSEA come from the germline V gene. The CDR3 runs to 15 residues. The trim removed 0 bases at V and 3 bases at J, leaving 7 bases unmatched. DNA for the CDR3: TGCAGCGTTGAAGAGACAGGGTGGTATGACTATGGCTACACCTTC. It encodes CSVEETGWYDYGYTF.

In this sample, this clonotype turned up a few times. The chain carries TRBV7-2 and TRBJ2-1, with D possibly being TRBD1 (5 bases). The V end was cut by 6 bases, the J end by 8 bases, with 14 bases between. Per germline, CDR1 SGHTA and CDR2 FQGNSA. This CDR3 contains 13 residues. DNA for the CDR3: TGTGCCAGCAGTTACCCCAGGGCAGATGAGCAGTTCTTC. This gives the protein CASSYPRADEQFF.

This clonotype was detected ten times or more. J is TRBJ2-5 and V is TRBV7-2, with D possibly being TRBD1 (6 bases). Germline V gene sequence: CDR1 SGHTA, CDR2 FQGNSA. The CDR3 is 16 residues long. V lost 1 base, J lost 7 bases, and 19 bases lay in between. The CDR3 nucleotides read TGTGCCAGCAGCTTAGGAGCTGGGACAAAGTCTGGGACCCAGTACTTC. Amino acid sequence: CASSLGAGTKSGTQYF.

V and J are TRBV15 and TRBJ2-6; 7 nucleotides agree with TRBD1. The CDR3 length is 17 residues. Unmatched junction bases numbered 6, after V lost 4 bases and J lost 0 bases. CDR1 is LNHNV and CDR2 is YYDKDF in the germline V gene (reference sequence). The CDR3: CATSTGQQFSGANVLTF. The CDR3, as DNA: TGTGCCACCAGCACGGGACAGCAGTTCTCTGGGGCCAACGTCCTGACTTTC. The full variable domain, its missing parts supplied by reference TRBV15 and TRBJ2-6, is DAMVIQNPRYQVTQFGKPVTLSCSQTLNHNVMYWYQQKSSQAPKLLFHYYDKDFNNEADTPDNFQSRRPNTSFCFLDIRSPGLGDTAMYLCATSTGQQFSGANVLTFGAGSRLTVL.

This clonotype has ten or more counts. V is TRBV6-2 or TRBV6-3 and J is TRBJ2-1, with a tentative D call TRBD2 (5 bases). Germline values: CDR1 MNHEY, CDR2 SVGEGT. This CDR3 contains 15 residues. V gave up 2 bases and J gave up 4 bases, with 12 bases separating them. CDR3 sequence (DNA): TGTGCCAGCAGTTACACCCTCCGGGGATACAATGAGCAGTTCTTC. It codes for CASSYTLRGYNEQFF.

This clonotype was seen a few times. The rearrangement uses TRBV25-1 and TRBJ2-1; D is perhaps TRBD1 (6 bases). The CDR3 extends over 17 amino acids. Germline-derived CDR1 and CDR2 are MGHDK and SYGVNS. V dropped 5 bases and J dropped 0 bases, with 17 bases sitting between them. The CDR3 nucleotides read TGTGCCAGCAGTCCGACCCCCAGCAGGGGCTCCTACAATGAGCAGTTCTTC. This codes for CASSPTPSRGSYNEQFF.

The chain joins TRBV7-2 to TRBJ1-1, with a weak D call TRBD1 (5 bases). Trimming removed 3 bases at V and 8 bases at J, with 22 bases between. The CDR3 sequence is 16 residues long. Per germline, CDR1 SGHTA and CDR2 FQGNSA. CDR3 sequence: CASSLGPPGGQSEAFF. DNA of the CDR3: TGTGCCAGCAGCTTGGGCCCCCCGGGGGGTCAATCGGAAGCTTTCTTT.

This clonotype was recorded a few times. V usage is TRBV5-1 and J usage is TRBJ2-6; D is possibly TRBD1 (5 bases). The CDR3 loop spans 14 amino acids. Germline CDR1 SGHRS, CDR2 YFSETQ. Trimming took 5 bases from V and 2 from J, leaving 8 bases between them. The CDR3 reads CASRDTAGANVLTF. As DNA, the CDR3 is TGCGCCAGCAGGGACACCGCTGGGGCCAACGTCCTGACTTTC.

This clonotype showed up just a few times. The V gene is TRBV11-2, the J gene TRBJ2-3; tentative D call: TRBD1 (6 bases). Trimming shortened V by 10 bases and J by 5 bases, and 13 bases separated the two germline ends. There are 12 residues in the CDR3. The V gene's germline CDR1 is SGHAT and CDR2 FQNNGV. The CDR3 DNA sequence: TGTGCCACCAGGGGCGCGGGAGATACGCAGTATTTT. Its protein is CATRGAGDTQYF.

There are a few counts of this clonotype. J is TRBJ2-1 and V is TRBV7-6; TRBD2 is a possible D gene (6 bases). The V gene's germline CDR1 is SGHVS and CDR2 FNYEAQ. V was shortened by 5 bases and J by 8 bases, with 19 bases between the two germline ends. There are 15 residues in the CDR3. The CDR3 region is CASSPELTRVDEQFF. The CDR3 DNA reads TGTGCCAGCAGCCCCGAGTTGACTAGGGTAGATGAGCAGTTCTTC.

V and J are TRBV20-1 and TRBJ1-1, with TRBD1 matching over 7 bases. The CDR3 loop spans 15 amino acids. V dropped 0 bases and J dropped 0; count of bases not matched to a gene: 4. In germline, CDR1 is DFQATT, CDR2 SNEGSKA (reference sequence). CDR3 DNA sequence: TGCAGTGCTAGAGACAGGGGGAAGATGAACACTGAAGCTTTCTTT. This codes for CSARDRGKMNTEAFF.